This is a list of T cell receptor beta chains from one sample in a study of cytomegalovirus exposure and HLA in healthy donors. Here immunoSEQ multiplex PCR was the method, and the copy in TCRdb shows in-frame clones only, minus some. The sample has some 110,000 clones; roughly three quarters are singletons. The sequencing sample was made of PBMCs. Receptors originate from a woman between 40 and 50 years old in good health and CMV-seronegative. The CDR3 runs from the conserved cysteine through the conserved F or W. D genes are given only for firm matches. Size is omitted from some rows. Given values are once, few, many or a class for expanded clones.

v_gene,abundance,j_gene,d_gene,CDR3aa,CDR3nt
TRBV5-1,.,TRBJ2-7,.,CASSQGYSYEQYF,TGCGCCAGCAGCCAGGGTTACTCCTACGAGCAGTACTTC
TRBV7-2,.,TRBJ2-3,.,CASSLMVRGTDTQYF,TGTGCCAGCAGCTTAATGGTCAGGGGCACAGATACGCAGTATTTT
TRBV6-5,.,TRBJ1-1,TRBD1,CASSFGTGLRTEAFF,TGTGCCAGCAGTTTTGGGACAGGCCTTAGGACTGAAGCTTTCTTT
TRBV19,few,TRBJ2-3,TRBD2,CASSLGLAGGPSTDTQYF,TGTGCCAGTAGTCTCGGACTAGCGGGAGGCCCTAGCACAGATACGCAGTATTTT
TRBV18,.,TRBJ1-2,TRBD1,CASSTSTGLDGYTF,TGTGCCAGCTCAACCTCGACAGGGCTGGATGGCTACACCTTC
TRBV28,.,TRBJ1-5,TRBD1,CASRKQGSQPQHF,TGTGCCAGCAGAAAACAGGGGAGTCAGCCCCAGCATTTT
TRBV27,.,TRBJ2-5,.,CASRGFETQYF,TGTGCCAGCCGGGGTTTCGAGACCCAGTACTTC
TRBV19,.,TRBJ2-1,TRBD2,CASSIRREVRDEQFF,TGTGCCAGTAGTATTAGGCGGGAGGTCCGGGATGAGCAGTTCTTC
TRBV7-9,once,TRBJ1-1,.,CSSSLTVVGPLNTEAFF,TGTTCCAGCAGCTTAACAGTGGTGGGGCCTTTAAACACTGAAGCTTTCTTT
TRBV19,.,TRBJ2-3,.,CASTMTNTDTQYF,TGTGCCAGTACCATGACTAACACAGATACGCAGTATTTT
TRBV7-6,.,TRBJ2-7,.,CASSLEGVDEQYF,TGTGCCAGCAGCTTAGAGGGGGTGGACGAGCAGTACTTC
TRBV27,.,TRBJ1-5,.,CASSLIGEPQHF,TGTGCCAGCAGTTTAATAGGGGAGCCCCAGCATTTT
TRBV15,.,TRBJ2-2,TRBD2,CATSRGGEGNTGELFF,TGTGCCACCAGCCGGGGGGGCGAAGGGAACACCGGGGAGCTGTTTTTT
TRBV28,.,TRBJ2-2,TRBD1,CASRYTSGTGNTGELFF,TGTGCCAGCAGGTACACATCCGGGACAGGCAACACCGGGGAGCTGTTTTTT
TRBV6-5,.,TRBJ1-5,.,CASSYSELQPQHF,TGTGCCAGCAGTTACTCGGAGTTACAGCCCCAGCATTTT